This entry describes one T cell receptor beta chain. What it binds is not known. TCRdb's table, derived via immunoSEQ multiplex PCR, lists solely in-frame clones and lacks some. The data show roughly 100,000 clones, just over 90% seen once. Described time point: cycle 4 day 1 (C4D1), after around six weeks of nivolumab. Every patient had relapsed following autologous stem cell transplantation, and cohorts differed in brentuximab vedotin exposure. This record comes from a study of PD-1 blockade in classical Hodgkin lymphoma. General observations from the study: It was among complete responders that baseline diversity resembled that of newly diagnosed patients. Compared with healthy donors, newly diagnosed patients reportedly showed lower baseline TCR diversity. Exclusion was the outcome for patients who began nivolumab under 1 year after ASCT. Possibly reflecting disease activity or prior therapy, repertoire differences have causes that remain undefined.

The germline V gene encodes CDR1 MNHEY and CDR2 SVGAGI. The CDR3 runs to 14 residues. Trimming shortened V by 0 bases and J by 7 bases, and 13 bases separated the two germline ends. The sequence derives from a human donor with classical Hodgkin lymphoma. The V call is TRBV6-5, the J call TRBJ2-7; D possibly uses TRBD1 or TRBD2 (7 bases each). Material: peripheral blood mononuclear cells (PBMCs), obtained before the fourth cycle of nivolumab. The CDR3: CASSYSAGGGEQYF. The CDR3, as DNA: TGTGCCAGCAGTTACTCGGCAGGGGGAGGGGAGCAGTACTTC.